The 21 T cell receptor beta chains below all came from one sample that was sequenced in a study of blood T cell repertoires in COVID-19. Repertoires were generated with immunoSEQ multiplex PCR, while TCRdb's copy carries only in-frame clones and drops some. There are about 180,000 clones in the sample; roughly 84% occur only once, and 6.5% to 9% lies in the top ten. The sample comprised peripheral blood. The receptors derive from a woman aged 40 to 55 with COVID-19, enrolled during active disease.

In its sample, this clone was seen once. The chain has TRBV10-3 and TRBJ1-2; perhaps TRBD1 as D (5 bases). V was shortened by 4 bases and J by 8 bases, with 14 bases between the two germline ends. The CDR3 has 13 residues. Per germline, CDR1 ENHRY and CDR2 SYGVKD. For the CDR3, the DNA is TGTGCCATCAGTGGTGCAGGGTTCGAGGGCTACACCTTC. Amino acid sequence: CAISGAGFEGYTF.

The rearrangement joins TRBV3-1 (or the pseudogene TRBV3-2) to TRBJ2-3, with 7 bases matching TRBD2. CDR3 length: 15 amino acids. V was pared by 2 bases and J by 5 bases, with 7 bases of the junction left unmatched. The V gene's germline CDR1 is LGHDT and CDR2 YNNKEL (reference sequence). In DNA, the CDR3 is TGTGCCAGCAGCCAAAGCGGGACCGTGGGAGATACGCAGTATTTT. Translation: CASSQSGTVGDTQYF.

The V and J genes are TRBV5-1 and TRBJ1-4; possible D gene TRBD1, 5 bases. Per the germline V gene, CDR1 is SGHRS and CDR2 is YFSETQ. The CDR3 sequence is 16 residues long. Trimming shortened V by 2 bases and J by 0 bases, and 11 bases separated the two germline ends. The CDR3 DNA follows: TGCGCCAGCAGCTTCCGGGGGGACTCAACTAATGAAAAACTGTTTTTT. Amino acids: CASSFRGDSTNEKLFF.

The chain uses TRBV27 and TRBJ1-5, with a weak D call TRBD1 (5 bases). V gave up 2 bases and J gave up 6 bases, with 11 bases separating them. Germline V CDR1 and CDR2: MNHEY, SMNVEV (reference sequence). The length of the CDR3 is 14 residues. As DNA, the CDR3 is TGTGCCAGCAGTTTAGCAGGGCAGGGTCAGCCCCAGCATTTT. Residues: CASSLAGQGQPQHF.

The CDR3: CASSRTGGDGYTF. The DNA of the CDR3 is TGTGCCAGCAGCCGGACAGGGGGCGATGGCTACACCTTC. The chain links TRBV7-9 to TRBJ1-2, with 11 bases matching TRBD1. V lost 5 bases, J lost 6 bases, and 2 bases stayed unmatched. The CDR3 extends over 13 amino acids. The germline V gene encodes CDR1 SEHNR and CDR2 FQNEAQ (reference sequence).

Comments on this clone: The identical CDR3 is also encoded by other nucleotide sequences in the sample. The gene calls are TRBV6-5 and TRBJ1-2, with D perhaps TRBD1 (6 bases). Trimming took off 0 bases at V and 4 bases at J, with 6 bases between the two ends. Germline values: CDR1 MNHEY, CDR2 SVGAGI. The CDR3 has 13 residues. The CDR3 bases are TGTGCCAGCAGTTACTCAGGGGGCTATGGCTACACCTTC. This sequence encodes CASSYSGGYGYTF.

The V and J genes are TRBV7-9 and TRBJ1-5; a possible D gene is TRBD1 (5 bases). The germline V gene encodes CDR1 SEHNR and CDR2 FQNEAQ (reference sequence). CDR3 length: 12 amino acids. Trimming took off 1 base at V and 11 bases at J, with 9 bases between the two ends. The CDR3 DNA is TGTGCCAGCAGCTTAGTCGGGGGGACCCAGCATTTT. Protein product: CASSLVGGTQHF.

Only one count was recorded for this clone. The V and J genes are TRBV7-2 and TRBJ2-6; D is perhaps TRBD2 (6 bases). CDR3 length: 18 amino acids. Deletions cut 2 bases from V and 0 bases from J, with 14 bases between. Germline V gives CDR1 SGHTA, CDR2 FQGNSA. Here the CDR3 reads CASSLSGGVPSGANVLTF. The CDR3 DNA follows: TGTGCCAGCAGCTTATCTGGAGGGGTCCCCTCTGGGGCCAACGTCCTGACTTTC. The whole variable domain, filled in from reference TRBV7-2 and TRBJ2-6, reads GAGVSQSPSNKVTEKGKDVELRCDPISGHTALYWYRQSLGQGLEFLIYFQGNSAPDKSGLPSDRFSAERTGGSVSTLTIQRTQQEDSAVYLCASSLSGGVPSGANVLTFGAGSRLTVL.

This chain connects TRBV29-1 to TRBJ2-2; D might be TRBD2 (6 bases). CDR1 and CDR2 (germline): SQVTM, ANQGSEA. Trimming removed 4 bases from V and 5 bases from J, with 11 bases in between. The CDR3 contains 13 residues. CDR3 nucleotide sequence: TGCAGCGTTGGGACTCGGGGGACCGGGGAGCTGTTTTTT. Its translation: CSVGTRGTGELFF.

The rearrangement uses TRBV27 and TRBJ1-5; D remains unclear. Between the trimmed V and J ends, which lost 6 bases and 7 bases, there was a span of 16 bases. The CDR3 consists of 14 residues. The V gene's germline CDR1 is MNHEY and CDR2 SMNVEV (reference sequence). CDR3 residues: CASSSLDGGQPQHF. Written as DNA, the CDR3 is TGTGCCAGCAGCTCCCTTGACGGAGGGCAGCCCCAGCATTTT.

CDR3 residues: CASSPPGVNYGYTF. CDR3 nucleotide sequence: TGTGCCAGTAGCCCACCGGGGGTTAACTATGGCTACACCTTC. The chain joins TRBV19 to TRBJ1-2, with D possibly matching TRBD1 (5 bases). Trimming left V 6 bases short and J 1 base short, with 12 bases between. Germline V lookup: CDR1 LNHDA, CDR2 SQIVND (reference sequence). The CDR3 is made up of 14 amino acids.

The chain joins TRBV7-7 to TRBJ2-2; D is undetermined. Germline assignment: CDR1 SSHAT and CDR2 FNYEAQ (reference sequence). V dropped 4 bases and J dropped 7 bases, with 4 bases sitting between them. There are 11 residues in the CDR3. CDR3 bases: TGTGCCAGCAGCTCATTCGGGGAGCTGTTTTTT. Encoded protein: CASSSFGELFF.

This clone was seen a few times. The CDR3 sequence: CASTQGGRGSYEQYF. The CDR3 DNA reads TGTGCCAGCACCCAAGGGGGCAGGGGTTCCTACGAGCAGTACTTC. The chain links TRBV28 to TRBJ2-7, with TRBD1 matching 7 bases. Germline CDR1 is MDHEN and CDR2 is SYDVKM. This CDR3 is built from 15 residues. V dropped 7 bases and J dropped 1; count of bases not matched to a gene: 10.

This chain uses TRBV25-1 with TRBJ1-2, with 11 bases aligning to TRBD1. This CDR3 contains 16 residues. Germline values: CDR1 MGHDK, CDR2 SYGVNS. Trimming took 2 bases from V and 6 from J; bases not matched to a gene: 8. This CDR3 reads CASSEPPGQGANGYTF. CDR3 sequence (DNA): TGTGCCAGCAGTGAACCCCCCGGACAGGGGGCAAATGGCTACACCTTC.

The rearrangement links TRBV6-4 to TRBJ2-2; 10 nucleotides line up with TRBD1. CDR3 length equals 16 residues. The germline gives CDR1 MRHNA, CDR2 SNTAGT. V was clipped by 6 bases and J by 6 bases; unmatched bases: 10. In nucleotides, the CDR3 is TGTGCCAGCAGCGCCCGGGACAGGGGTTTTTCCGGGGAGCTGTTTTTT. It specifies CASSARDRGFSGELFF.

CDR3 protein: CASSLVSGSAEAFF. DNA for the CDR3: TGTGCCAGCAGCTTGGTATCGGGTAGCGCTGAAGCTTTCTTT. The rearrangement links TRBV5-5 to TRBJ1-1, with no clear D. This CDR3 has 14 residues. Trimming pared 0 bases from V and 6 bases from J, leaving 12 bases between. Germline V lookup: CDR1 SGHKS, CDR2 YYEKEE (reference sequence).

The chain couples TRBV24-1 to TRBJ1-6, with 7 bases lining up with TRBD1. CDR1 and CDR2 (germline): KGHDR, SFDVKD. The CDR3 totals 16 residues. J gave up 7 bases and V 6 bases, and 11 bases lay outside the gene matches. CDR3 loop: CATSPSTGVRNSPLHF. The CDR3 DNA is TGTGCCACCAGTCCGTCTACAGGGGTGAGGAATTCACCCCTCCACTTT.

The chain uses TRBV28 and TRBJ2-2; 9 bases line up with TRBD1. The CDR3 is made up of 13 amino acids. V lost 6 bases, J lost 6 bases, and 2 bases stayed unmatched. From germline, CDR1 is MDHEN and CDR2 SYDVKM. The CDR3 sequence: CASRRTGAGELFF. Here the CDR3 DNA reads TGTGCCAGCAGACGGACAGGGGCCGGGGAGCTGTTTTTT.

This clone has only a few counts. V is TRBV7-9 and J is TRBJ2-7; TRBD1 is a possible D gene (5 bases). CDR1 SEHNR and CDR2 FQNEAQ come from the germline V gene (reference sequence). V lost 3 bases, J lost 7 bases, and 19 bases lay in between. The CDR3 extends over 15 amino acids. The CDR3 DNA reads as TGTGCCAGCAGCTTGTTTGGACAACTTCCTGAGGAGCAGTACTTC. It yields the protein CASSLFGQLPEEQYF.

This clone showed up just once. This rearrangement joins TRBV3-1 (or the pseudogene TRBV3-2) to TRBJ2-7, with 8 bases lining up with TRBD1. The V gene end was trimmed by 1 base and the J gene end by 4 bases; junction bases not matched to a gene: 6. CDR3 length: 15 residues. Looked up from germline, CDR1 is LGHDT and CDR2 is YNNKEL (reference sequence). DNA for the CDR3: TGTGCCAGCAGCCAAGGCGGGACAGGAGATTACGAGCAGTACTTC. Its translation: CASSQGGTGDYEQYF.

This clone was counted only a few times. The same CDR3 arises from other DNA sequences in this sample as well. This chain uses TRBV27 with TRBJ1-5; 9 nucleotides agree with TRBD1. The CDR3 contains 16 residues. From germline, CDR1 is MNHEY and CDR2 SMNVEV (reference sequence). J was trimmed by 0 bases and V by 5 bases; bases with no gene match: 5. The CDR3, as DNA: TGTGCCAGCAGTCCAAGGACAGGGGTTAGCAATCAGCCCCAGCATTTT. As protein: CASSPRTGVSNQPQHF.